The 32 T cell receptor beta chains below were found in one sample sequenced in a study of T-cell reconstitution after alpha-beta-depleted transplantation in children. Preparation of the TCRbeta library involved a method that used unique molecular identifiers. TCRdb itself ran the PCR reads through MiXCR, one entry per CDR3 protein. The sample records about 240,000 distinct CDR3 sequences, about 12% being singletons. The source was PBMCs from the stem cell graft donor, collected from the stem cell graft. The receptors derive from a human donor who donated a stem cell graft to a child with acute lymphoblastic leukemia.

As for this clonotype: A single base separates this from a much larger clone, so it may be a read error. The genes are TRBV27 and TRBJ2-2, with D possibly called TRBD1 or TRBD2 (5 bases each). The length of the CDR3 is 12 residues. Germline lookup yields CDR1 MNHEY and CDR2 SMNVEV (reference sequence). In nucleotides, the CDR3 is TGTGCCAGCCTCTCGGGGCCCGGGGAGCCGTTTTTT. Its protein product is CASLSGPGEPFF.

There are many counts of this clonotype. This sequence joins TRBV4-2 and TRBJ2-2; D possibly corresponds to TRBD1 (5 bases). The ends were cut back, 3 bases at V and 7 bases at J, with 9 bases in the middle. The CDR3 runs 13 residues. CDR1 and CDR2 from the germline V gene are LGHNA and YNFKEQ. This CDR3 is CASSHTRGGELFF. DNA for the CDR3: TGTGCCAGCAGCCATACAAGGGGCGGGGAGCTGTTTTTT.

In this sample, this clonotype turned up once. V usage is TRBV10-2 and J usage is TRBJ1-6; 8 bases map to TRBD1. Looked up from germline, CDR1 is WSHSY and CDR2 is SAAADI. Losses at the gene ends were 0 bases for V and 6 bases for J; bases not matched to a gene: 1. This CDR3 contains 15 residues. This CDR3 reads CASSESGQANSPLHF. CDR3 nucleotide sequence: TGCGCCAGCAGTGAGTCGGGACAGGCTAATTCACCCCTCCACTTT.

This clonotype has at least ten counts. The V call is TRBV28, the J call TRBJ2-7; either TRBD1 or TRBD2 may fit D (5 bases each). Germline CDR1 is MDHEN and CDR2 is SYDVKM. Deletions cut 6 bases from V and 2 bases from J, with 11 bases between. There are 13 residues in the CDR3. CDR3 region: CASRRGPAYEQYF. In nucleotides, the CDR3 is TGTGCCAGCAGAAGGGGACCGGCCTACGAGCAGTACTTC.

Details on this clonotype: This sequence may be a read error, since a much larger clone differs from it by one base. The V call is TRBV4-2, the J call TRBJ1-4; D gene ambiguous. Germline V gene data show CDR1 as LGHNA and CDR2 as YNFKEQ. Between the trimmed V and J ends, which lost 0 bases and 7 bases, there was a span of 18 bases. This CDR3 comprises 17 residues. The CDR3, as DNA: TGTGCCAGCAGCCAAGAGGGTGCTGGGAGTCCGGGTGAAAAACTGTTTTTT. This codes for CASSQEGAGSPGEKLFF.

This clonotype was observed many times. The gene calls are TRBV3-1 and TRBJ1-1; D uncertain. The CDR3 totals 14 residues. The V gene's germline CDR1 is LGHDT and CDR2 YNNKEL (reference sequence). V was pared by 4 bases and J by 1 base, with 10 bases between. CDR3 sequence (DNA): TGTGCCAGCAGCCCTATCGATAGGAACACTGAAGCTTTCTTT. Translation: CASSPIDRNTEAFF.

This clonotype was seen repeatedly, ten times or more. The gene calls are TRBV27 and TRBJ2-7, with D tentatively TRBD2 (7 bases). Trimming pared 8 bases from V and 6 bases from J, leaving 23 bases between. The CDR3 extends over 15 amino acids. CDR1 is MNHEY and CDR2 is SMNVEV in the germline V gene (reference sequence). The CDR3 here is CASSMGGMEGGEQYF. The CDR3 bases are TGTGCCAGCTCAATGGGGGGGATGGAAGGGGGCGAGCAGTACTTC.

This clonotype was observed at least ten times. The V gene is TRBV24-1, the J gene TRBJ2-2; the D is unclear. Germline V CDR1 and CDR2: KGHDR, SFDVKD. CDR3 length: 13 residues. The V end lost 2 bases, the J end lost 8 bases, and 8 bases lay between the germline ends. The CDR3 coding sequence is TGTGCCACCAGTGATTCAGGCCGAGGGGAGCTGTTTTTT. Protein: CATSDSGRGELFF.

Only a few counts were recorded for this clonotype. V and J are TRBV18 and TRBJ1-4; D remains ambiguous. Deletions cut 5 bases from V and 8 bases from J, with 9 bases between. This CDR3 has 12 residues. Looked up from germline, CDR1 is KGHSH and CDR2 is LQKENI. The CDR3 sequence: CASSTQGEKLFF. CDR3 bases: TGTGCCAGCTCAACACAAGGCGAAAAACTGTTTTTT. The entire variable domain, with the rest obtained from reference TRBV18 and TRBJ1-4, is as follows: NAGVMQNPRHLVRRRGQEARLRCSPMKGHSHVYWYRQLPEEGLKFMVYLQKENIIDESGMPKERFSAEFPKEGPSILRIQQVVRGDSAAYFCASSTQGEKLFFGSGTQLSVL.

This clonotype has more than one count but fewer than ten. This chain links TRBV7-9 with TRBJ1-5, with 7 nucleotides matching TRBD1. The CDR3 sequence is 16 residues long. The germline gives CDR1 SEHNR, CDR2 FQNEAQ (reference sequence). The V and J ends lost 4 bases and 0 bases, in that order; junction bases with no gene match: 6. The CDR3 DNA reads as TGTGCCAGCAGCTCCGGGACAGTCATTAGCAATCAGCCCCAGCATTTT. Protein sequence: CASSSGTVISNQPQHF.

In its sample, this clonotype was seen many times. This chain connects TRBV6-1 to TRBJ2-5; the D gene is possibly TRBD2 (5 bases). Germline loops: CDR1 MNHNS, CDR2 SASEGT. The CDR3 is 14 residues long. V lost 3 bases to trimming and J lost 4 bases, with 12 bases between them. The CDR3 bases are TGTGCCAGCAGTGACTTGCGGGCCCCAGAGACCCAGTACTTC. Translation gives CASSDLRAPETQYF.

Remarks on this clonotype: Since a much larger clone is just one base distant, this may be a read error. DNA for the CDR3: TGTGCCAGCAGCTTGAAAGGAATGGTTGGGGCCAACGTCCTGACTTTC. Translation gives CASSLKGMVGANVLTF. The rearrangement joins TRBV5-4 to TRBJ2-6; no clear D gene. The ends were cut back, 1 base at V and 3 bases at J, with 11 bases in the middle. Germline V CDR1 and CDR2: SGHNT, YYREEE (reference sequence). This CDR3 has 16 residues.

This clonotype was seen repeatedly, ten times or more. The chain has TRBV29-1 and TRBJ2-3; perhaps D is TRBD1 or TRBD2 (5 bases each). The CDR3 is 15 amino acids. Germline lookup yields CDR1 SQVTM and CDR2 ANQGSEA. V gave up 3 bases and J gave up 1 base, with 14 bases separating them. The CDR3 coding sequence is TGCAGCGTTGATGCGGGCCGCAGGGGCACAGATACGCAGTATTTT. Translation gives CSVDAGRRGTDTQYF.

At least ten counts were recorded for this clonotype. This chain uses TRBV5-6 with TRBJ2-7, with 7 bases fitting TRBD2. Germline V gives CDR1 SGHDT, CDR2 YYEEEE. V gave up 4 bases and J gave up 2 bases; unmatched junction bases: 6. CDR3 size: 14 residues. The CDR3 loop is CASSLRESAYEQYF. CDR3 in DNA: TGTGCCAGCAGCCTGCGGGAGTCCGCCTACGAGCAGTACTTC.

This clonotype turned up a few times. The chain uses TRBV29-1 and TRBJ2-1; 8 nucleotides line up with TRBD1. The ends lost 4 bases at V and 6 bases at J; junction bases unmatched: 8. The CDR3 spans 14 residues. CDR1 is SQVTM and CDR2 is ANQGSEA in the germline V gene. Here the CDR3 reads CSVGRTGFRNEQFF. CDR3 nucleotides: TGCAGCGTTGGGAGGACAGGGTTCCGCAATGAGCAGTTCTTC.

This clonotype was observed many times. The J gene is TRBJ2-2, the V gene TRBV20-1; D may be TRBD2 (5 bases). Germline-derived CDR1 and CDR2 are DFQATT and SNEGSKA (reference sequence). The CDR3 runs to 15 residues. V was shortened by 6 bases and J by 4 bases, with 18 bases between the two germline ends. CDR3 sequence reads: CSASRRLFPTGELFF. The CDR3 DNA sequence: TGCAGTGCCAGCCGGAGGCTTTTCCCCACCGGGGAGCTGTTTTTT.

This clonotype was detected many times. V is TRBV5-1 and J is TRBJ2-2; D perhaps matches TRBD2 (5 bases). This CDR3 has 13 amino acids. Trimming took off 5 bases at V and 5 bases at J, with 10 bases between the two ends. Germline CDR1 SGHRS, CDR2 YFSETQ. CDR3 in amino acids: CASRERETGELFF. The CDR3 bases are TGCGCCAGCAGAGAGAGGGAAACCGGGGAGCTGTTTTTT. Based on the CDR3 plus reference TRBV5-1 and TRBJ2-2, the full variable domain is KAGVTQTPRYLIKTRGQQVTLSCSPISGHRSVSWYQQTPGQGLQFLFEYFSETQRNKGNFPGRFSGRQFSNSRSEMNVSTLELGDSALYLCASRERETGELFFGEGSRLTVL.

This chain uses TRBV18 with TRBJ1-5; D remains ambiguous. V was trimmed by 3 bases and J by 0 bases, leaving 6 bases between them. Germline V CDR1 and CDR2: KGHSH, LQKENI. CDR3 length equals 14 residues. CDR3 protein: CASSPPNSNQPQHF. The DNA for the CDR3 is TGTGCCAGCTCACCGCCCAATAGCAATCAGCCCCAGCATTTT.

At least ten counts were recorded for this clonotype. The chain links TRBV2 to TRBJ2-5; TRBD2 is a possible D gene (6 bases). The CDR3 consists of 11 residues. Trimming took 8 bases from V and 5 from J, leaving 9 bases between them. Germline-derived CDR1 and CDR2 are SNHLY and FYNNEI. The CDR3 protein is CASGDWETQYF. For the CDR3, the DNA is TGTGCCAGCGGGGACTGGGAGACCCAGTACTTC. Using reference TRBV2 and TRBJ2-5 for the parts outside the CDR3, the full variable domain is EPEVTQTPSHQVTQMGQEVILRCVPISNHLYFYWYRQILGQKVEFLVSFYNNEISEKSEIFDDQFSVERPDGSNFTLKIRSTKLEDSAMYFCASGDWETQYFGPGTRLLVL.

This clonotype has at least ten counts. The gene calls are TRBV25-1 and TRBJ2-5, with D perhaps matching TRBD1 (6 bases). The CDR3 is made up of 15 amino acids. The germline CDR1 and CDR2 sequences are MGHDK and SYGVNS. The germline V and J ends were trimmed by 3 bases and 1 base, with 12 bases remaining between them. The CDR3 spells CASSERQGIQETQYF. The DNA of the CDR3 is TGTGCCAGCAGTGAGAGGCAGGGGATCCAAGAGACCCAGTACTTC.

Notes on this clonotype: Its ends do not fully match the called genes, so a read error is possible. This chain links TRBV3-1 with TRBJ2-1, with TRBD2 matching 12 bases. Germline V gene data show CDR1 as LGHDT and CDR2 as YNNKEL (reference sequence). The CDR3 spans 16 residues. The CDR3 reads CASSQDGASGRAPAIF. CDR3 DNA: TGTGCCAGCAGCCAAGATGGGGCTAGCGGGAGGGCCCCTGCTATCTTC.

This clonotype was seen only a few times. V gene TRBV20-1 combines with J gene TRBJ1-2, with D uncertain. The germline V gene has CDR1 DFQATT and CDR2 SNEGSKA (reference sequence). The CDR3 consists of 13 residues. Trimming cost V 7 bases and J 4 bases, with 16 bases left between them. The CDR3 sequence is CSVSRQGPYGYTF. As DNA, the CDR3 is TGCAGTGTCAGCCGTCAAGGACCCTATGGCTACACCTTC.

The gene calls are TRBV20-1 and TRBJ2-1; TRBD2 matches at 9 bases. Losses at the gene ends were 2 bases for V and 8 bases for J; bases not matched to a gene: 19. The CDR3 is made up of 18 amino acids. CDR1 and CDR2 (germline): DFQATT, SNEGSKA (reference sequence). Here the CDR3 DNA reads TGCAGTGCTAGATCTGGGGGTAGCGGGAGAGCCTTGTCCGATGAGCAGTTCTTC. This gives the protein CSARSGGSGRALSDEQFF.

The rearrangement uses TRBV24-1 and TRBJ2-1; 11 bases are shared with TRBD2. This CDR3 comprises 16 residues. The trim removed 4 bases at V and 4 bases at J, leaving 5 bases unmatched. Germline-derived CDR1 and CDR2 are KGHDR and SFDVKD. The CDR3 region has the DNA TGTGCCACCAGTGACCCCGGGACTAGCGGATACAATGAGCAGTTCTTC. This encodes CATSDPGTSGYNEQFF.

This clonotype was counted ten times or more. As DNA, the CDR3 is TGTGCCTGGAGTCCTACAGGGTTGGGGGACATTCAGTACTTC. Protein sequence: CAWSPTGLGDIQYF. J is TRBJ2-4 and V is TRBV30; D possibly corresponds to TRBD1 (6 bases). The CDR3 extends over 14 amino acids. The germline V gene has CDR1 GTSNPN and CDR2 SVGIG (reference sequence). V was shortened by 2 bases and J by 8 bases, with 16 bases between the two germline ends.

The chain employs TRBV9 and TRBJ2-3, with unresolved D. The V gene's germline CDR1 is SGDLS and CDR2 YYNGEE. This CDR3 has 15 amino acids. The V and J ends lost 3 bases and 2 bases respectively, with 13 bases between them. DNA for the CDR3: TGTGCCAGCAGCGCCGCCCCCACCCCCACAGATACGCAGTATTTT. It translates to CASSAAPTPTDTQYF.

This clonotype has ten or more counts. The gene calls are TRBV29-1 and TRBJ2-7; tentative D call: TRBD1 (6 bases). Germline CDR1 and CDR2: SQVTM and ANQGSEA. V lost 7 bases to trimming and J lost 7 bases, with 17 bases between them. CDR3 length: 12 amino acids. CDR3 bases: TGCAGCGCCAAACAGGGCGATAAGGAGCAGTACTTC. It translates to CSAKQGDKEQYF.

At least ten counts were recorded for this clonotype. CDR3 coding DNA: TGTGCCAGTAGTATCGGGGGACGGTCCTACGAGCAGTACTTC. This codes for CASSIGGRSYEQYF. The chain carries TRBV19 and TRBJ2-7; TRBD2 might be the D (6 bases). This CDR3 region has 14 residues. V was clipped by 3 bases and J by 1 base, with 10 bases between them. The germline V gene encodes CDR1 LNHDA and CDR2 SQIVND (reference sequence).

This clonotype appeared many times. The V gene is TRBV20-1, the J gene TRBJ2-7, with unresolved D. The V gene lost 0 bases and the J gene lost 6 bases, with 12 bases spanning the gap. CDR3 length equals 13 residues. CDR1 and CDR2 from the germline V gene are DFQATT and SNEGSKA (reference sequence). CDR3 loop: CSARDWRLPEQYF. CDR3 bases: TGCAGTGCTAGAGATTGGCGCCTCCCCGAGCAGTACTTC.

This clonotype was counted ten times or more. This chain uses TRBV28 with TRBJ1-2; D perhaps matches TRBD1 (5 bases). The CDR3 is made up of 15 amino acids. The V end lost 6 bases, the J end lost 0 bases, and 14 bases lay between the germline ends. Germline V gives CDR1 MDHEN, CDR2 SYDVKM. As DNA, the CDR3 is TGTGCCAGCAGGATCACCGACAGTTCTAACTATGGCTACACCTTC. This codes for CASRITDSSNYGYTF.

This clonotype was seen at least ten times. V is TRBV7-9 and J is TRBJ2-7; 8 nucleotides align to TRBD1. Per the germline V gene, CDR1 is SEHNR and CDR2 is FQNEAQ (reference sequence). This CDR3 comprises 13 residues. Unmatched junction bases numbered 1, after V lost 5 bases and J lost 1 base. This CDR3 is CASSGQGSYEQYF. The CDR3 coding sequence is TGTGCCAGCAGCGGACAGGGTTCCTACGAGCAGTACTTC.

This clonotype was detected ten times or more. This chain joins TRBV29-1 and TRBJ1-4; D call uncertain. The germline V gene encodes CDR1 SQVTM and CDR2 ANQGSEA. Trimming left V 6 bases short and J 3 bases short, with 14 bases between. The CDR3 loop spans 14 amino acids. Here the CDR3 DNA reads TGCAGCGTCGACGGTCCGGAGGCTAATGAAAAACTGTTTTTT. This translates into CSVDGPEANEKLFF.